This T cell receptor beta chain was identified during a study of technical replicates of blood from several donors. Germline CDR1 SGHTA, CDR2 FQGTGA. This CDR3 contains 15 residues. V was shortened by 2 bases and J by 2 bases, with 11 bases between the two germline ends. Sequenced by immunoSEQ multiplex PCR; TCRdb stores in-frame clones only, minus some. Of around 63,000 clones in the sample, roughly 92% were seen once. The material sequenced was PBMCs. The V and J genes are TRBV7-3 and TRBJ2-3, with a tentative D call TRBD2 (6 bases). The TCR comes from a human donor in good health. Some clones in this sample may be carry-over from other donors' samples. The CDR3 here is CASSLGAGLTDTQYF. The DNA of the CDR3 is TGTGCCAGCAGCTTAGGGGCGGGACTCACAGATACGCAGTATTTT.